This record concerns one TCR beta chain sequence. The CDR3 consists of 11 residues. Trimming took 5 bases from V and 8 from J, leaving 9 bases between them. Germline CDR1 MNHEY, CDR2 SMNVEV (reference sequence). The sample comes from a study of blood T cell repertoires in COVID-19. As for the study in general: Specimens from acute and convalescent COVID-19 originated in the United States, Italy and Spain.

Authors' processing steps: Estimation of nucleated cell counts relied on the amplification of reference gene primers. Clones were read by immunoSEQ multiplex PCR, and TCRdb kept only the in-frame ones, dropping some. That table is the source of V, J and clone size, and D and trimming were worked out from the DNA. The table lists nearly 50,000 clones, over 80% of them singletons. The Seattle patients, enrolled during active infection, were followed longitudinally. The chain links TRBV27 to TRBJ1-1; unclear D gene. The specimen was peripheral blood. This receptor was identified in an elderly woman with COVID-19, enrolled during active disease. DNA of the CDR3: TGTGCCAGCAGTCCCGGGTCAGAAGCTTTCTTT. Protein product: CASSPGSEAFF.